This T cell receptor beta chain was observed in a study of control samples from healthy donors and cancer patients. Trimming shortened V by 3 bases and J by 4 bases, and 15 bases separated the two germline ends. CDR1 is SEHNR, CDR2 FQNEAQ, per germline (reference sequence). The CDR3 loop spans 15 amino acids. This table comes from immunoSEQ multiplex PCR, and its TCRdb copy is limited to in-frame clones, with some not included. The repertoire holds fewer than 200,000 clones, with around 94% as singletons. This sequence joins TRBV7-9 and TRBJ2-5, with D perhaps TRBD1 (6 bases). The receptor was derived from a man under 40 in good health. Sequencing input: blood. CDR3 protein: CASSFSQGRPETQYF. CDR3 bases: TGTGCCAGCAGCTTTTCCCAGGGGCGCCCAGAGACCCAGTACTTC.